A single sample gave rise to the 24 T cell receptor beta chains below, sequenced in a study of blood T cell repertoires in COVID-19. Assay: immunoSEQ multiplex PCR; the TCRdb copy retains only in-frame clones and omits some. This sample has about 120,000 clones, with 86% found just once. Sequencing was performed on peripheral blood. The receptor source for this set is a man aged 70 or older who had recovered from COVID-19.

V is TRBV2 and J is TRBJ1-2, with 9 bases fitting TRBD1. Losses at the gene ends were 4 bases for V and 5 bases for J; bases not matched to a gene: 8. From germline, CDR1 is SNHLY and CDR2 FYNNEI. The CDR3 runs 15 residues. CDR3 nucleotides: TGTGCCAGCAGTGTACAGGGGGCAGTTGGTTATGGCTACACCTTC. Protein sequence: CASSVQGAVGYGYTF. The full variable domain, completed using reference TRBV2 and TRBJ1-2, is EPEVTQTPSHQVTQMGQEVILRCVPISNHLYFYWYRQILGQKVEFLVSFYNNEISEKSEIFDDQFSVERPDGSNFTLKIRSTKLEDSAMYFCASSVQGAVGYGYTFGSGTRLTVV.

The chain employs TRBV5-1 and TRBJ2-5; 7 bases map to TRBD2. The CDR3 runs to 14 residues. J lost 4 bases, V lost 5 bases, and 8 bases had no gene match. Germline values: CDR1 SGHRS, CDR2 YFSETQ. The CDR3 bases are TGCGCCAGCAGACCGGGAGGAGCTTTAGAGACCCAGTACTTC. Translating it yields CASRPGGALETQYF.

The chain recombines TRBV6-6 with TRBJ2-2; a possible D gene is TRBD1 (5 bases). This CDR3 comprises 13 residues. Deletions cut 6 bases from V and 7 bases from J, with 12 bases between. Looked up from germline, CDR1 is MNHNY and CDR2 is SVGAGI (reference sequence). The CDR3 reads CASSSRVGGELFF. The CDR3 region has the DNA TGTGCCAGCAGCTCCAGGGTTGGCGGGGAGCTGTTTTTT.

CDR3 in amino acids: CATSPRDRESSYEQYF. The DNA of the CDR3 is TGTGCCACCAGCCCCAGAGACAGGGAGAGCTCCTACGAGCAGTACTTC. This chain uses TRBV19 with TRBJ2-7; 7 bases line up with TRBD1. Germline values: CDR1 LNHDA, CDR2 SQIVND (reference sequence). CDR3 length: 16 residues. Unmatched junction bases numbered 15, after V lost 10 bases and J lost 0 bases.

The genes are TRBV7-9 and TRBJ1-2, with a tentative D call TRBD1 (6 bases). This CDR3 comprises 15 residues. Trimming pared 0 bases from V and 2 bases from J, leaving 10 bases between. CDR1 is SEHNR, CDR2 FQNEAQ, per germline (reference sequence). The CDR3 nucleotides are TGTGCCAGCAGCTTAGCTGACACAGGGAACTATGGCTACACCTTC. Its protein product is CASSLADTGNYGYTF.

The chain carries TRBV2 and TRBJ2-7; possible D gene TRBD2, 6 bases. From germline, CDR1 is SNHLY and CDR2 FYNNEI. Deletions cut 2 bases from V and 5 bases from J, with 16 bases between. This CDR3 region has 15 residues. The CDR3 loop is CASSEQPETSDEQYF. In DNA form, the CDR3 reads TGTGCCAGCAGTGAACAGCCAGAGACTAGTGACGAGCAGTACTTC.

This clone has more than one count but fewer than ten. The V call is TRBV7-8, the J call TRBJ1-5, with a weak D call TRBD1 (5 bases). Germline V gene lookup returns CDR1 SGHVS and CDR2 FQNEAQ. The CDR3 runs to 18 residues. V dropped 2 bases and J dropped 1 base, with 18 bases sitting between them. In nucleotides, the CDR3 is TGTGCCAGCAGCTTATCGAAGGGCCCAGGGTCAAGCAATCAGCCCCAGCATTTT. Translation gives CASSLSKGPGSSNQPQHF.

This sequence joins TRBV15 and TRBJ2-3; tentatively, D is TRBD2 (6 bases). The CDR3 length is 17 residues. The V end was cut by 3 bases, the J end by 0 bases, with 16 bases between. Germline V lookup: CDR1 LNHNV, CDR2 YYDKDF (reference sequence). Here the CDR3 DNA reads TGTGCCACCAGCAGGGGAGTAGCGGATGCTAGCACAGATACGCAGTATTTT. It yields the protein CATSRGVADASTDTQYF.

The chain is built from TRBV6-5 and TRBJ2-3, with D perhaps matching TRBD2 (5 bases). This CDR3 has 12 residues. The V gene lost 7 bases and the J gene lost 8 bases, with 13 bases spanning the gap. CDR1 MNHEY and CDR2 SVGAGI come from the germline V gene. The CDR3 here is CASTPRVGTQYF. The CDR3 DNA follows: TGTGCCAGCACCCCGCGGGTGGGTACGCAGTATTTT.

The rearrangement joins TRBV9 to TRBJ1-1, with D hard to call. V lost 4 bases and J 3 bases, leaving 13 bases between the germline ends. From germline, CDR1 is SGDLS and CDR2 YYNGEE. This CDR3 spans 14 amino acids. The CDR3: CASSPHSFYTEAFF. CDR3 DNA: TGTGCCAGCAGCCCACATTCCTTTTACACTGAAGCTTTCTTT.

This chain uses TRBV28 with TRBJ2-7; 9 nucleotides align to TRBD1. The CDR3 contains 20 residues. Germline loops: CDR1 MDHEN, CDR2 SYDVKM. With V trimmed by 1 base and J by 3 bases, 19 bases remained unmatched. The CDR3 DNA reads TGTGCCAGCAGTTTATTTGGGGGACAGGGACCCCTAAGGCCGATCTACGAGCAGTACTTC. Translation: CASSLFGGQGPLRPIYEQYF.

This chain connects TRBV9 to TRBJ2-7, with D perhaps TRBD1 (7 bases). The CDR3 totals 15 residues. Germline CDR1 SGDLS, CDR2 YYNGEE. The germline V and J ends were trimmed by 0 bases and 3 bases, with 13 bases remaining between them. This CDR3 reads CASSVASGGNYEQYF. The CDR3 DNA sequence: TGTGCCAGCAGCGTAGCGTCAGGGGGGAACTACGAGCAGTACTTC.

J is TRBJ1-2 and V is TRBV7-8; D not resolved. This CDR3 is built from 13 residues. V lost 2 bases and J lost 3, with 7 bases in between. Germline V gene sequence: CDR1 SGHVS, CDR2 FQNEAQ. CDR3 sequence: CASSLILDYGYTF. Written as DNA, the CDR3 is TGTGCCAGCAGCTTAATTCTAGACTATGGCTACACCTTC.

V usage is TRBV5-6 and J usage is TRBJ2-6; 10 bases are shared with TRBD1. Germline CDR1 is SGHDT and CDR2 is YYEEEE. V was clipped by 2 bases and J by 4 bases; unmatched bases: 6. This CDR3 is built from 17 residues. CDR3 residues: CASSLNGQGEGANVLTF. CDR3 bases: TGTGCCAGCAGCTTAAACGGACAGGGGGAAGGGGCCAACGTCCTGACTTTC.

The gene calls are TRBV19 and TRBJ1-5; D is ambiguous. Germline CDR1 and CDR2: LNHDA and SQIVND (reference sequence). The CDR3 contains 15 residues. V lost 3 bases and J lost 4, with 13 bases in between. DNA of the CDR3: TGTGCCAGTAGTATTCTGGCCAGACTTAATCAGCCCCAGCATTTT. It translates to CASSILARLNQPQHF.

The genes are TRBV2 and TRBJ1-3; tentatively, D is TRBD1 (6 bases). CDR1 and CDR2 from the germline V gene are SNHLY and FYNNEI. The length of the CDR3 is 15 residues. Between the trimmed V and J ends, which lost 1 base and 4 bases, there was a span of 11 bases. CDR3: CASSEVGGIGNTIYF. The CDR3 coding sequence is TGTGCCAGCAGTGAAGTAGGGGGAATAGGAAACACCATATATTTT.

V gene TRBV20-1 combines with J gene TRBJ2-3; 8 bases fit TRBD2. The CDR3 loop spans 16 amino acids. The germline gives CDR1 DFQATT, CDR2 SNEGSKA (reference sequence). With V trimmed by 3 bases and J by 0 bases, 8 bases remained unmatched. Here the CDR3 DNA reads TGCAGTGCTAGTCGGGCTAGCGGGCCGAGCACAGATACGCAGTATTTT. Its translation: CSASRASGPSTDTQYF.

The J gene is TRBJ2-3, the V gene TRBV5-8; a possible D gene is TRBD2 (5 bases). Germline V gives CDR1 SGHTS, CDR2 YDEGEE. Trimming cost V 3 bases and J 6 bases, with 14 bases left between them. The CDR3 consists of 14 residues. The CDR3 DNA reads as TGTGCCAGCAGCTACCGGACTTACCCCGATACGCAGTATTTT. It translates to CASSYRTYPDTQYF.

The chain links TRBV27 to TRBJ2-7; TRBD2 matches 8 bases. CDR1 is MNHEY and CDR2 is SMNVEV in the germline V gene (reference sequence). Losses at the gene ends were 6 bases for V and 4 bases for J; bases not matched to a gene: 11. The CDR3 length is 15 residues. For the CDR3, the DNA is TGTGCCAGCAGCCCAATCGGGACTAGTCGATACGAGCAGTACTTC. Residues: CASSPIGTSRYEQYF.

The CDR3 nucleotides are TGTGCCACCAGACGGGCTAGCGGACTCTACGAGCAGTACTTC. Translating gives CATRRASGLYEQYF. The chain has TRBV6-5 and TRBJ2-7, with 7 bases lining up with TRBD2. V shed 10 bases and J 3 bases; nucleotides not matched to a gene: 12. Looked up from germline, CDR1 is MNHEY and CDR2 is SVGAGI. The CDR3 is 14 residues long.

V and J are TRBV2 and TRBJ2-7; D is undetermined. V was shortened by 0 bases and J by 6 bases, with 12 bases between the two germline ends. In germline, CDR1 is SNHLY, CDR2 FYNNEI. CDR3 length: 14 amino acids. The CDR3 loop is CASSEATYLSEQYF. In DNA, the CDR3 is TGTGCCAGCAGTGAAGCAACTTACTTAAGCGAGCAGTACTTC. The full variable domain, with the rest looked up from reference TRBV2 and TRBJ2-7, is EPEVTQTPSHQVTQMGQEVILRCVPISNHLYFYWYRQILGQKVEFLVSFYNNEISEKSEIFDDQFSVERPDGSNFTLKIRSTKLEDSAMYFCASSEATYLSEQYFGPGTRLTVT.

This clone was observed at least ten times. V and J are TRBV4-2 and TRBJ1-4; 12 bases agree with TRBD1. The germline CDR1 and CDR2 sequences are LGHNA and YNFKEQ. CDR3 length: 19 amino acids. J gave up 7 bases and V 3 bases, and 15 bases lay outside the gene matches. This CDR3 is CASSQTSGTGGAGFEKLFF. CDR3 coding DNA: TGTGCCAGCAGCCAGACGTCCGGGACAGGGGGCGCAGGATTTGAAAAACTGTTTTTT.

V usage is TRBV12-5 and J usage is TRBJ1-2; weak D call: TRBD1 (5 bases). The CDR3 consists of 14 residues. CDR1 is LGHNT and CDR2 is FRNRAP in the germline V gene. V shed 1 base and J shed 7 bases, with 13 bases lying between them. The CDR3 bases are TGTGCTAGTGGTTTGGCAACACAGGACGGTGGCTACACCTTC. As protein: CASGLATQDGGYTF.

The chain has TRBV6-5 and TRBJ2-7, with 9 bases aligning to TRBD2. The germline gives CDR1 MNHEY, CDR2 SVGAGI. The CDR3 contains 13 residues. J was trimmed by 1 base and V by 8 bases; bases with no gene match: 3. CDR3 region: CASQAGGSYEQYF. The DNA for the CDR3 is TGTGCCAGCCAAGCGGGGGGATCCTACGAGCAGTACTTC.